This T cell receptor beta chain was retrieved from a study of blood T cell repertoires in COVID-19. In the study overall: From T cells, B-cell-depleted T cells, or PBMCs came the material, which was cDNA or gDNA.

The method was immunoSEQ multiplex PCR; TCRdb's version includes in-frame clones alone and lacks a portion of them. The profile shows 240,000 or so clones, around 88% of them singletons. Self-reported history from a screening survey and questionnaire set each donor's cohort. Germline V gives CDR1 SGHDN, CDR2 FVKESK. Trimming removed 5 bases at V and 5 bases at J, with 7 bases between. The CDR3 loop spans 11 amino acids. The sequence derives from a woman aged 50 to 60 who had recovered from COVID-19. This chain joins TRBV14 and TRBJ2-7; a weak D match, TRBD1 (6 bases). Sequences were obtained from PBMCs or T cells enriched from blood (not recorded which). CDR3 amino acids: CASSGGHEQYF. CDR3 sequence (DNA): TGTGCCAGCAGCGGGGGCCACGAGCAGTACTTC.